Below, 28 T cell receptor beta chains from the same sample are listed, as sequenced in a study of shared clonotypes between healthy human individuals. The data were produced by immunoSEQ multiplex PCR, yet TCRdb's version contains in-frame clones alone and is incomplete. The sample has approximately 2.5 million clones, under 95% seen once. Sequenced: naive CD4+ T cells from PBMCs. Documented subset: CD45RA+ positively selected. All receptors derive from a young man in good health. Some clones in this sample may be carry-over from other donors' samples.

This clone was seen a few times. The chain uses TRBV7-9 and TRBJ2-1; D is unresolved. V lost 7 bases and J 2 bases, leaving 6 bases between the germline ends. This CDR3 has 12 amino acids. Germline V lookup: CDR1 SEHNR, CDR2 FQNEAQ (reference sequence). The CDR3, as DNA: TGTGCCAGCACGGAGACCTACAATGAGCAGTTCTTC. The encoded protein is CASTETYNEQFF.

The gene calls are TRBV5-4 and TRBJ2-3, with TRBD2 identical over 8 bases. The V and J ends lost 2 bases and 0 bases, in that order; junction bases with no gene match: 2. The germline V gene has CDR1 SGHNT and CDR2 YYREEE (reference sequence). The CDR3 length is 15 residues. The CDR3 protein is CASSFGGRSTDTQYF. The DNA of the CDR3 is TGTGCCAGCAGCTTCGGCGGGAGGAGCACAGATACGCAGTATTTT.

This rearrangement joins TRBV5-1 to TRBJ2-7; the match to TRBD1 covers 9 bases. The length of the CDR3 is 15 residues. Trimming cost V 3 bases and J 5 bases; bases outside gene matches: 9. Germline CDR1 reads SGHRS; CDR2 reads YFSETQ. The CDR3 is CASSSRDRVMDEQYF. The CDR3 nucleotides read TGCGCCAGCAGCTCCCGGGACAGGGTGATGGACGAGCAGTACTTC.

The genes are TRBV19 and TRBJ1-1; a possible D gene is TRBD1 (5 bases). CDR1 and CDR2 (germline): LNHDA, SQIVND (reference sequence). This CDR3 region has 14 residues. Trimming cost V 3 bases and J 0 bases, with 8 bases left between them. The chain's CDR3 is CASSMTVMNTEAFF. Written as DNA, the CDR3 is TGTGCCAGTAGTATGACAGTGATGAACACTGAAGCTTTCTTT.

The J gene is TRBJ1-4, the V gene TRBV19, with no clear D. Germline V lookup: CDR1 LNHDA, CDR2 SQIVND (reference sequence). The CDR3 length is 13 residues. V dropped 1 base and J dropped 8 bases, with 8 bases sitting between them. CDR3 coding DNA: TGTGCCAGTAGTATAGGTATTGGGGAAAAACTGTTTTTT. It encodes CASSIGIGEKLFF.

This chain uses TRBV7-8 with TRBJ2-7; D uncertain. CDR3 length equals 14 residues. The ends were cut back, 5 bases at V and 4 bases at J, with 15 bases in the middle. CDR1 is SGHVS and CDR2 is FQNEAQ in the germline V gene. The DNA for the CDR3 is TGTGCCAGCAGCCCGCCCACCCAACGATACGAGCAGTACTTC. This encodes CASSPPTQRYEQYF.

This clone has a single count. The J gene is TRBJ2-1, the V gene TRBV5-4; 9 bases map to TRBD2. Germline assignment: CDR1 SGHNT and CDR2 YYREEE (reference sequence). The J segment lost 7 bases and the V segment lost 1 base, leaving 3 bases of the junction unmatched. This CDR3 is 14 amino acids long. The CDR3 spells CASSLRAGGNEQFF. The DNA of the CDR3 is TGTGCCAGCAGCTTGCGAGCGGGAGGTAATGAGCAGTTCTTC.

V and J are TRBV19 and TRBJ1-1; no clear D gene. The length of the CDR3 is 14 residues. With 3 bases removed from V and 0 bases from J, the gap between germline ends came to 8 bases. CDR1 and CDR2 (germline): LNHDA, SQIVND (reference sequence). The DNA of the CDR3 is TGTGCCAGTAGTATGACCGTCTTGAACACTGAAGCTTTCTTT. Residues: CASSMTVLNTEAFF.

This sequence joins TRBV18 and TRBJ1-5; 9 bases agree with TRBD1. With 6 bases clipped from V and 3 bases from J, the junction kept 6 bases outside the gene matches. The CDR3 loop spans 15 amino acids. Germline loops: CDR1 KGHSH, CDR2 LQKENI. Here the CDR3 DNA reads TGTGCCAGCTCCCAGGGGACAGGGAACAATCAGCCCCAGCATTTT. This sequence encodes CASSQGTGNNQPQHF.

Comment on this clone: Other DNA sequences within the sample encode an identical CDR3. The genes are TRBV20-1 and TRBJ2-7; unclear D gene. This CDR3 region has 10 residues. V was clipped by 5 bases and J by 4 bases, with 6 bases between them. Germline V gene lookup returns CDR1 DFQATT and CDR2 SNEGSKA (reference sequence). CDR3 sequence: CSAAKYEQYF. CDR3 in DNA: TGCAGTGCTGCAAAGTACGAGCAGTACTTC.

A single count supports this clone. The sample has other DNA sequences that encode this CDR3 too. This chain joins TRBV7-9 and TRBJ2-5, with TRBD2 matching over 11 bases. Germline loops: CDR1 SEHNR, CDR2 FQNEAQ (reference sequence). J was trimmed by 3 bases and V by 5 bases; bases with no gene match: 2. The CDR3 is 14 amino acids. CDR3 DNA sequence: TGTGCCAGCAGCCTGACTAGCGGGGAAGAGACCCAGTACTTC. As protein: CASSLTSGEETQYF.

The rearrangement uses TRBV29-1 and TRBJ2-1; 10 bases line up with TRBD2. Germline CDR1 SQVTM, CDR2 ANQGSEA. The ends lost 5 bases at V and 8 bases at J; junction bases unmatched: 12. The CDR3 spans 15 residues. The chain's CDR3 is CSVILAGDFVDEQFF. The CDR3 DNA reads TGCAGCGTTATCCTAGCGGGAGACTTTGTGGATGAGCAGTTCTTC.

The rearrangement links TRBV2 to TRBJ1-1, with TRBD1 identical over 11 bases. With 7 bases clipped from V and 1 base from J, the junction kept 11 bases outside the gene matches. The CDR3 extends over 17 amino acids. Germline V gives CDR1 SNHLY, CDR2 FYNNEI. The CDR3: CASTQYPGTGGNTEAFF. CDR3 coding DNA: TGTGCCAGCACCCAATACCCCGGGACAGGGGGGAACACTGAAGCTTTCTTT.

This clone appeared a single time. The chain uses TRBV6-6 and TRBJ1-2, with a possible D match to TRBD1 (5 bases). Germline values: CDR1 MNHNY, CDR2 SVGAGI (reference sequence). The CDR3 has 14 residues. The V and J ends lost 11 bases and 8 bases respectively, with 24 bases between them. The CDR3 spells CAARAGTRVSGYTF. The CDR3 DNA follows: TGTGCCGCCCGAGCCGGGACGAGAGTTTCCGGCTACACCTTC.

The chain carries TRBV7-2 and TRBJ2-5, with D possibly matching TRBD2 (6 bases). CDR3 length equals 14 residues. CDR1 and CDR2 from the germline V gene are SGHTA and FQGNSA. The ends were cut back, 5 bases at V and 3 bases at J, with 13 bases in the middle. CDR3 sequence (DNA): TGTGCCAGCAGCCCTTCAAGGACTAAAGAGACCCAGTACTTC. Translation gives CASSPSRTKETQYF. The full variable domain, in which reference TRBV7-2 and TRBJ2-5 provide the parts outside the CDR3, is GAGVSQSPSNKVTEKGKDVELRCDPISGHTALYWYRQSLGQGLEFLIYFQGNSAPDKSGLPSDRFSAERTGGSVSTLTIQRTQQEDSAVYLCASSPSRTKETQYFGPGTRLLVL.

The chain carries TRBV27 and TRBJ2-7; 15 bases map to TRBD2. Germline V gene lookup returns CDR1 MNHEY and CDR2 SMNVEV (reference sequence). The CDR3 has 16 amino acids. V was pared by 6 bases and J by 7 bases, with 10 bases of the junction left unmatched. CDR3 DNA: TGTGCCAGCAGCCATAGGGGGACTAGCGGGAGGCAGGAGCAGTACTTC. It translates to CASSHRGTSGRQEQYF.

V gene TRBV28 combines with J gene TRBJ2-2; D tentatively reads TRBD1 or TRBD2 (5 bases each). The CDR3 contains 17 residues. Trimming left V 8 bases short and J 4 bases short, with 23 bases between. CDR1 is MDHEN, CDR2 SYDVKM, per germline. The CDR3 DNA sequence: TGTGCCAGCGGATCCGGGACCCAAGGGAGTGGCACCGGGGAGCTGTTTTTT. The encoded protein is CASGSGTQGSGTGELFF.

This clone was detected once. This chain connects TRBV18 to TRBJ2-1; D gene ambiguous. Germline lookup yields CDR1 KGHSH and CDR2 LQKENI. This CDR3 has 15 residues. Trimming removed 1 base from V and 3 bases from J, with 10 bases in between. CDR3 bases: TGTGCCAGCTCACCACGGACCCTCCTCTACAATGAGCAGTTCTTC. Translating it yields CASSPRTLLYNEQFF.

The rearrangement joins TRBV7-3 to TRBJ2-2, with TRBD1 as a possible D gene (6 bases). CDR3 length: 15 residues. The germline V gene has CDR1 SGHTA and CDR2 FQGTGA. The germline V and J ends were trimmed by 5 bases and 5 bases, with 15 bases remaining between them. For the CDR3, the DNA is TGTGCCAGCAGCCCTTACACGGACAGTACCGGGGAGCTGTTTTTT. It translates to CASSPYTDSTGELFF.

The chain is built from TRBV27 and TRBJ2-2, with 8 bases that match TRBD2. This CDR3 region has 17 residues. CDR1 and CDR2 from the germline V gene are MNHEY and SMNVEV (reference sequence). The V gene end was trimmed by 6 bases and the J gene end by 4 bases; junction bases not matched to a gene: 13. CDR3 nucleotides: TGTGCCAGCAGAAAGTACCTTCAGCGGGAGATCACCGGGGAGCTGTTTTTT. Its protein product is CASRKYLQREITGELFF.

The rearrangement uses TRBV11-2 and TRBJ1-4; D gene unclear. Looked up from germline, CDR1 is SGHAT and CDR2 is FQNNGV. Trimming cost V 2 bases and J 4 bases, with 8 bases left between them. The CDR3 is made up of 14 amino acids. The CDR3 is CASSLTRFNEKLFF. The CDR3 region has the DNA TGTGCCAGCAGCTTAACACGGTTTAATGAAAAACTGTTTTTT.

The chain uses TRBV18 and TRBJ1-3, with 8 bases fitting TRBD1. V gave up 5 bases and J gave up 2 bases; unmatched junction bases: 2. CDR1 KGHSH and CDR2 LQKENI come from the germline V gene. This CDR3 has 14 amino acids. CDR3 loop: CASSETGAGNTIYF. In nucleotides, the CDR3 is TGTGCCAGCTCAGAGACAGGGGCTGGAAACACCATATATTTT.

CDR3 DNA sequence: TGTGCCATCAGTGGAGGCCCAGGACTAGCAGAGAGCACAGATACGCAGTATTTT. This encodes CAISGGPGLAESTDTQYF. The genes are TRBV10-3 and TRBJ2-3; 8 bases line up with TRBD2. CDR3 size: 18 residues. The germline CDR1 and CDR2 sequences are ENHRY and SYGVKD. The ends lost 4 bases at V and 0 bases at J; junction bases unmatched: 12.

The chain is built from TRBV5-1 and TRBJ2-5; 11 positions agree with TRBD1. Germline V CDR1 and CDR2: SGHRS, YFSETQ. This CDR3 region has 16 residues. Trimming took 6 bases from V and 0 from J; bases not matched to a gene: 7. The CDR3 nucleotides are TGCGCCAGCACCACCGGGGACAGGGGGTACCAAGAGACCCAGTACTTC. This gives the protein CASTTGDRGYQETQYF.

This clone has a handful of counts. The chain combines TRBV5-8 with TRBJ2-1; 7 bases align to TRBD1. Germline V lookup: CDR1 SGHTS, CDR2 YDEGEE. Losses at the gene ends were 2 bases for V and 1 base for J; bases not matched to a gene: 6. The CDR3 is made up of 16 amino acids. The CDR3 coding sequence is TGTGCCAGCAGCTTCAGCTGGGGACAGTCCTACAATGAGCAGTTCTTC. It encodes CASSFSWGQSYNEQFF.

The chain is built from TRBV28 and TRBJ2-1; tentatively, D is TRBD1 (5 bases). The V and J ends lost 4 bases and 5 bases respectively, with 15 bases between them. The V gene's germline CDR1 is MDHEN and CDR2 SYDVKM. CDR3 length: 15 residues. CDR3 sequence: CASSSHPSGNNEQFF. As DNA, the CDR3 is TGTGCCAGCAGTTCCCACCCGTCAGGGAACAATGAGCAGTTCTTC.

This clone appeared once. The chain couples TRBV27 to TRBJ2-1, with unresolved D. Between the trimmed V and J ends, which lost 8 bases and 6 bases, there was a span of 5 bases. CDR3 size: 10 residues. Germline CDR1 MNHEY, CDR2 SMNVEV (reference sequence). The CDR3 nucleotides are TGTGCCAGCGGACCCAATGAGCAGTTCTTC. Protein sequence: CASGPNEQFF.

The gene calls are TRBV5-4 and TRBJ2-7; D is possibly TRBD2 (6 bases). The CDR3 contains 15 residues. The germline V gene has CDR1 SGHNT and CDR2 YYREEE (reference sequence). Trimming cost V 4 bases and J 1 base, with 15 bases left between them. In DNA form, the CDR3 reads TGTGCCAGCAGCACCTCGCGGGACTTTTCCTACGAGCAGTACTTC. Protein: CASSTSRDFSYEQYF. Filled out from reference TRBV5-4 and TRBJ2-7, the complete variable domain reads ETGVTQSPTHLIKTRGQQVTLRCSSQSGHNTVSWYQQALGQGPQFIFQYYREEENGRGNFPPRFSGLQFPNYSSELNVNALELDDSALYLCASSTSRDFSYEQYFGPGTRLTVT.